Presented here are 16 T cell receptor beta chains from one specimen sequenced in a study of T cell repertoires in ileal Crohn's disease. The method was immunoSEQ multiplex PCR; TCRdb's version includes in-frame clones alone and lacks a portion of them. The sample has 6,500 to 8,000 clones, approximately 81% seen once. Specified time point: neoterminal ileum biopsy at postoperative endoscopy, about 6 months after surgery. The source material was ileal tissue. The receptor set was obtained from an adult with Crohn's disease.

The V and J genes are TRBV7-9 and TRBJ1-2; TRBD1 matches 7 bases. The junction had 10 bases not matched to a gene; V was cut back by 2 bases and J by 7 bases. The CDR3 sequence is 15 residues long. The germline V gene has CDR1 SEHNR and CDR2 FQNEAQ (reference sequence). Here the CDR3 reads CASSLKDTGVFGYTF. DNA for the CDR3: TGTGCCAGCAGCTTAAAGGACACAGGGGTCTTTGGCTACACCTTC.

The J gene is TRBJ2-7, the V gene TRBV5-1; 12 nucleotides line up with TRBD2. V lost 0 bases, J lost 9 bases, and 1 base stayed unmatched. From germline, CDR1 is SGHRS and CDR2 YFSETQ. The CDR3 runs to 13 residues. Here the CDR3 DNA reads TGCGCCAGCAGCTTGGAACTAGCGGGGGGGCAGTACTTC. Translated: CASSLELAGGQYF. The whole variable domain, remainder taken from reference TRBV5-1 and TRBJ2-7, is KAGVTQTPRYLIKTRGQQVTLSCSPISGHRSVSWYQQTPGQGLQFLFEYFSETQRNKGNFPGRFSGRQFSNSRSEMNVSTLELGDSALYLCASSLELAGGQYFGPGTRLTVT.

V and J are TRBV6-5 and TRBJ2-7; 7 bases line up with TRBD1. The CDR3 length is 14 residues. Looked up from germline, CDR1 is MNHEY and CDR2 is SVGAGI. The V and J ends lost 5 bases and 3 bases, in that order; junction bases with no gene match: 7. The CDR3 is CASSQTGDNYEQYF. CDR3 DNA sequence: TGTGCCAGCAGTCAAACAGGGGACAACTACGAGCAGTACTTC.

The chain has TRBV15 and TRBJ2-1, with 8 bases aligning to TRBD2. The CDR3 is 14 amino acids. With 3 bases clipped from V and 6 bases from J, the junction kept 4 bases outside the gene matches. Germline V CDR1 and CDR2: LNHNV, YYDKDF (reference sequence). CDR3 nucleotide sequence: TGTGCCACCAGCAGCGGGGGGGACTCCAATGAGCAGTTCTTC. Translating it yields CATSSGGDSNEQFF.

The chain joins TRBV11-2 to TRBJ1-3; D may be TRBD1 (5 bases). The CDR3 spans 16 residues. V was shortened by 1 base and J by 2 bases, with 12 bases between the two germline ends. From germline, CDR1 is SGHAT and CDR2 FQNNGV. CDR3 sequence: CASSLVRGSTGNTIYF. CDR3 bases: TGTGCCAGCAGCTTAGTTAGGGGATCCACTGGAAACACCATATATTTT.

The rearrangement links TRBV30 to TRBJ1-1; D gene uncertain. V lost 2 bases to trimming and J lost 5 bases, with 12 bases between them. Germline CDR1 reads GTSNPN; CDR2 reads SVGIG (reference sequence). This CDR3 spans 13 amino acids. The CDR3 DNA follows: TGTGCCTGGAGTCAAGAGTTGCGGACTGAAGCTTTCTTT. Translating gives CAWSQELRTEAFF.

The genes are TRBV7-2 and TRBJ2-1; unclear D gene. Germline V lookup: CDR1 SGHTA, CDR2 FQGNSA. This CDR3 contains 13 residues. The V gene lost 5 bases and the J gene lost 8 bases, with 13 bases spanning the gap. The CDR3 reads CASSPGRQDEQFF. The CDR3, as DNA: TGTGCCAGCAGCCCTGGCCGCCAGGATGAGCAGTTCTTC.

V gene TRBV5-1 combines with J gene TRBJ2-5; D ambiguous. CDR1 is SGHRS and CDR2 is YFSETQ in the germline V gene. Trimming cost V 3 bases and J 5 bases, with 20 bases left between them. The length of the CDR3 is 16 residues. The CDR3 is CASSYPRRSVTETQYF. CDR3 DNA: TGCGCCAGCAGCTACCCACGGCGAAGCGTAACGGAGACCCAGTACTTC.

V and J are TRBV9 and TRBJ2-6; no clear D gene. The germline CDR1 and CDR2 sequences are SGDLS and YYNGEE. This CDR3 spans 14 amino acids. Trimming stripped 6 bases from V and 1 base from J, with 8 bases between. Here the CDR3 DNA reads TGTGCCAGCACCCCCAGGTCTGGGGCCAACGTCCTGACTTTC. It encodes CASTPRSGANVLTF.

The rearrangement links TRBV2 to TRBJ2-2; 7 bases line up with TRBD2. This CDR3 region has 16 residues. Trimming cost V 5 bases and J 2 bases; bases outside gene matches: 8. The germline V gene has CDR1 SNHLY and CDR2 FYNNEI. The CDR3 spells CASSLGRGINTGELFF. CDR3 DNA sequence: TGTGCCAGCAGTCTTGGGCGGGGGATAAACACCGGGGAGCTGTTTTTT.

The J gene is TRBJ2-3, the V gene TRBV2; D possibly corresponds to TRBD2 (6 bases). The CDR3 consists of 15 residues. Germline V gene lookup returns CDR1 SNHLY and CDR2 FYNNEI. V lost 7 bases, J lost 2 bases, and 16 bases lay in between. In DNA, the CDR3 is TGTGCCAGCAAGGGGACTCGCGTGTACACAGATACGCAGTATTTT. It specifies CASKGTRVYTDTQYF.

V gene TRBV5-6 combines with J gene TRBJ2-5, with 8 bases that match TRBD1. TRBJ2-7 matches the DNA end more closely, so the J call is doubtful. CDR3 length: 14 amino acids. Germline CDR1 is SGHDT and CDR2 is YYEEEE. The CDR3 DNA follows: TGTGCCAGCAGCATAGGACAGGGAGCCTACGAGCAGTACTTC. The encoded protein is CASSIGQGAYEQYF.

About this clone: One end of the junction is discordant with germline, which a read error may explain. The V gene is TRBV18, the J gene TRBJ2-7; D not resolved. The CDR3 is made up of 14 amino acids. From germline, CDR1 is KGHSH and CDR2 LQKENI. The CDR3 loop is CASSPFFEVQPADF. As DNA, the CDR3 is TGTGCCAGCTCACCATTTTTTGAGGTCCAACCCGCGGACTTC.

This clone is labeled medium-sized (0.01 to 0.1%). This chain connects TRBV10-3 to TRBJ1-3; D call uncertain. CDR1 is ENHRY, CDR2 SYGVKD, per germline. This CDR3 spans 11 amino acids. The V end was cut by 8 bases, the J end by 4 bases, with 6 bases between. The CDR3 DNA sequence: TGTGCCATCTCTTCGGGAAACACCATATATTTT. The encoded protein is CAISSGNTIYF.

The V and J genes are TRBV14 and TRBJ1-5; D is possibly TRBD1 (6 bases). Trimming took 6 bases from V and 8 from J, leaving 14 bases between them. The CDR3 sequence is 13 residues long. Germline loops: CDR1 SGHDN, CDR2 FVKESK. This chain's CDR3 is CASSPGGFEPQHF. CDR3 DNA: TGTGCCAGCAGTCCGGGGGGCTTCGAGCCCCAGCATTTT.

The CDR3 sequence is CASRPQEPTDTQYF. In nucleotides, the CDR3 is TGTGCCAGCAGGCCACAGGAGCCCACAGATACGCAGTATTTT. V is TRBV28 and J is TRBJ2-3; D is perhaps TRBD1 (5 bases). V lost 6 bases, J lost 2 bases, and 12 bases lay in between. The length of the CDR3 is 14 residues. Germline V gene lookup returns CDR1 MDHEN and CDR2 SYDVKM.